The present entry profiles one T cell receptor beta chain with its context. The antigen is undetermined. This CDR3 region has 15 residues. Germline-derived CDR1 and CDR2 are SGHRS and YFSETQ. This record belongs to a study of T cells expressing NK-cell markers. On the study more broadly: The sequencing cohort of eight donors included seven HCMV-seropositive individuals and one seronegative individual.

5'RACE template switching with UMIs generated TCR beta cDNA. With the 5' RACE reads reprocessed, TCRdb shows one record per CDR3 protein and no DNA. This sample lists about 160,000 distinct CDR3 sequences; its ten largest clones have 15% to 20%. Study conclusions and caveats: The study found these clonotypes also leading the CD3+CD56-NKG2C+ fraction in a handful of donors. Whether expanded NKG2C+ T cell clones recognized HCMV stayed uncertain.

Sequences were obtained from blood T cells: a sorted CD56 or NKG2C T cell subset, CD4+ or CD8+ T cells, or bulk PBMC T cells (not recorded which). This sequence originates from a woman between 18 and 75 years old in good health. The rearrangement uses TRBV5-1 and TRBJ2-7; TCRdb selects TRBD2, and the lack of DNA leaves this call unchecked. The CDR3 sequence is CASSLDLAGLNEQYF. Complete variable domain (other parts from reference TRBV5-1 and TRBJ2-7): KAGVTQTPRYLIKTRGQQVTLSCSPISGHRSVSWYQQTPGQGLQFLFEYFSETQRNKGNFPGRFSGRQFSNSRSEMNVSTLELGDSALYLCASSLDLAGLNEQYFGPGTRLTVT.